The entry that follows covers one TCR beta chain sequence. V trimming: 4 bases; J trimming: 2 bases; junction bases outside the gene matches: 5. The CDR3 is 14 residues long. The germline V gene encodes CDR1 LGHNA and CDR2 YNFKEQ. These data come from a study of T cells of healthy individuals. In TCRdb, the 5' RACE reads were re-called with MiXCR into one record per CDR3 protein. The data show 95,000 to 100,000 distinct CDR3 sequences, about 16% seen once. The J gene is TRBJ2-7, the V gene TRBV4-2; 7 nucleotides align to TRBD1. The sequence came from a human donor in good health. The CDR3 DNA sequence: TGTGCCAGCAGCCCAGGGGGAGTAGCCTACGAGCAGTACTTC. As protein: CASSPGGVAYEQYF.